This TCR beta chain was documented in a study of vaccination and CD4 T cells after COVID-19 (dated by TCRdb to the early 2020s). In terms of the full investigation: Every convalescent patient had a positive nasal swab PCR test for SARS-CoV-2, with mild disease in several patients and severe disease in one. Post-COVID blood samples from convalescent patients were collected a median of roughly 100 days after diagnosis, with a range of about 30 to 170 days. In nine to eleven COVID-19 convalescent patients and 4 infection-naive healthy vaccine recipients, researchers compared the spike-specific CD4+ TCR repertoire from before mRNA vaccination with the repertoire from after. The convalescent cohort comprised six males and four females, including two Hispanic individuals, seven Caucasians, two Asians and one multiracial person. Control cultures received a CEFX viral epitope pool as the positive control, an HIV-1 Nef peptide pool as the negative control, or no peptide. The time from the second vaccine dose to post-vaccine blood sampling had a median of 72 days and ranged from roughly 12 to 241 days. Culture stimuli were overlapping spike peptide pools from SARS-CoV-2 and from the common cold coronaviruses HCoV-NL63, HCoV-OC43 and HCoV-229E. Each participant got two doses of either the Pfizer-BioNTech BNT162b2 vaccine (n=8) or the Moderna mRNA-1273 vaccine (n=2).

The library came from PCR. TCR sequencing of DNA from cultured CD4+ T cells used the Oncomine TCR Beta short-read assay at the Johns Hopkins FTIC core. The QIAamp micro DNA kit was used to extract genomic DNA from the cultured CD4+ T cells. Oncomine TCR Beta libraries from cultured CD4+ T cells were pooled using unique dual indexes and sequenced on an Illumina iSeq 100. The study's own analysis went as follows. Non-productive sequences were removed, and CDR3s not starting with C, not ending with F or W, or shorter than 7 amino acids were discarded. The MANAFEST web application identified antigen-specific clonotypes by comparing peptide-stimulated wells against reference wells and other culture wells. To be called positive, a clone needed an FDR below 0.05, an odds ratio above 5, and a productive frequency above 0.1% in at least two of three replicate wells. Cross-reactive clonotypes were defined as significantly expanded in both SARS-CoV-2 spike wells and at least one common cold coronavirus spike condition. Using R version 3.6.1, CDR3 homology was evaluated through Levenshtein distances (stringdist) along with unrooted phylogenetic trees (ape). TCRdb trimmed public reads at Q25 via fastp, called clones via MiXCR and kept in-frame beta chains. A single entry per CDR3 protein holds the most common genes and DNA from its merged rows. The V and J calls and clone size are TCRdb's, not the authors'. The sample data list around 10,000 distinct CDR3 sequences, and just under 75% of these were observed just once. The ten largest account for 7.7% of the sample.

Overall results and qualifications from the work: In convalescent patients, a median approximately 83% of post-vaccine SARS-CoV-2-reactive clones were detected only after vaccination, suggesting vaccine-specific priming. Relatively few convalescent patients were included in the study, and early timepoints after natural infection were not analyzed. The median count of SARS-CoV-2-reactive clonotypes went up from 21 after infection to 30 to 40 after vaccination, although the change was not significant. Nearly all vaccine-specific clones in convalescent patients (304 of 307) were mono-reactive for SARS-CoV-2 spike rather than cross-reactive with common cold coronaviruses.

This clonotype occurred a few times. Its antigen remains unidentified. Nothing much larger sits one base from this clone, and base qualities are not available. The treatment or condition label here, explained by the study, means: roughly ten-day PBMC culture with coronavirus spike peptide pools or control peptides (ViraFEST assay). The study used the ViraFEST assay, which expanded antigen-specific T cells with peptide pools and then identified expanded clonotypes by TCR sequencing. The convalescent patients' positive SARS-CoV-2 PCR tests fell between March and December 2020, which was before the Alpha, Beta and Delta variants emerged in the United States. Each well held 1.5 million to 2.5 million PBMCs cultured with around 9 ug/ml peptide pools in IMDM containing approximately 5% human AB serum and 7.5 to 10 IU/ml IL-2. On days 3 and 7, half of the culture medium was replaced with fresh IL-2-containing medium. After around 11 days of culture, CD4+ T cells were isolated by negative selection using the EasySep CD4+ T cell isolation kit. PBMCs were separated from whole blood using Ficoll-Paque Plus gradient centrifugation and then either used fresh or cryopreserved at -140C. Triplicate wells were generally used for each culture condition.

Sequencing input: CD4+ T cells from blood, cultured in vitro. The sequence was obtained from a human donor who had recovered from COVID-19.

The nucleotides read TGTGCCAGCAGTACCGGGACAGAGGCCTACGAGCAGTACTTC. Its amino acids are CASSTGTEAYEQYF. The chain is made from TRBV2 and TRBJ2-7, with TRBD1 identical over 7 junction bases. The germline V gene gives CDR1 as SNHLY and CDR2 as FYNNEI. The V end gives up 5 bases and the J end 2 bases, leaving 6 bases in the junction not matched to a gene. Inclusive of the bounding cysteine and phenylalanine, the CDR3 is 14 residues long. Here the CDR3 DNA is all that survives: 42 bases in frame from base 1.